Listed below are T cell receptor beta chains from one sample, sequenced in a study of vaccination and CD4 T cells after COVID-19. Their antigens remain unidentified. One entry per CDR3 protein, called by TCRdb with MiXCR from the PCR reads. This table holds about 2,700 distinct CDR3 sequences, less than 45% found once. Material for sequencing was CD4+ T cells from blood, cultured in vitro. All receptors derive from a human donor who had recovered from COVID-19. Both conserved end residues are part of each CDR3. D genes are given only for firm matches. Rows may omit the clone size; those that give it use once, few, many or a size class.

d_gene: TRBD1; abundance: -; v_gene: TRBV7-2; j_gene: TRBJ1-2; CDR3aa: CASSSDRGPGGYTF; CDR3nt: TGTGCCAGCAGCTCCGACAGGGGGCCTGGTGGCTACACCTTC
d_gene: -; abundance: -; v_gene: TRBV25-1; j_gene: TRBJ2-1; CDR3aa: CASDRYNEQFF; CDR3nt: TGTGCCAGCGACAGGTACAATGAGCAGTTCTTC
d_gene: -; abundance: -; v_gene: TRBV6-5; j_gene: TRBJ2-7; CDR3aa: CASSFAGYEQYF; CDR3nt: TGTGCCAGCAGTTTCGCTGGTTACGAGCAGTACTTC
d_gene: -; abundance: few; v_gene: TRBV12-3/TRBV12-4; j_gene: TRBJ1-5; CDR3aa: CASSLSGAQPQHF; CDR3nt: TGTGCCAGCAGTTTATCAGGGGCACAGCCCCAGCATTTT
d_gene: -; abundance: few; v_gene: TRBV20-1; j_gene: TRBJ1-2; CDR3aa: CSALAGGGYGYTF; CDR3nt: TGCAGTGCCCTTGCCGGGGGCGGGTATGGCTACACCTTC
d_gene: TRBD1; abundance: -; v_gene: TRBV2; j_gene: TRBJ1-2; CDR3aa: CARVSGGTHGYTF; CDR3nt: TGTGCCAGAGTTTCAGGGGGGACTCATGGCTACACCTTC
d_gene: TRBD1; abundance: few; v_gene: TRBV6-1; j_gene: TRBJ1-5; CDR3aa: CATKTGSNQPQHF; CDR3nt: TGTGCCACTAAGACAGGGTCGAATCAGCCCCAGCATTTT
d_gene: TRBD2; abundance: -; v_gene: TRBV7-2; j_gene: TRBJ2-1; CDR3aa: CASSLTGLVYNEQFF; CDR3nt: TGTGCCAGCAGCTTGACCGGACTAGTCTACAATGAGCAGTTCTTC
d_gene: -; abundance: -; v_gene: TRBV19; j_gene: TRBJ2-1; CDR3aa: CASSIGGGPPNEQFF; CDR3nt: TGTGCCAGTAGTATAGGCGGGGGCCCCCCCAATGAGCAGTTCTTC
d_gene: TRBD1; abundance: -; v_gene: TRBV6-1; j_gene: TRBJ1-2; CDR3aa: CASSEATGEGYTF; CDR3nt: TGTGCCAGCAGTGAAGCGACAGGGGAAGGCTACACCTTC
d_gene: TRBD2; abundance: -; v_gene: TRBV5-1; j_gene: TRBJ2-1; CDR3aa: CASSLVAGVGNEQFF; CDR3nt: TGCGCCAGCAGCTTGGTCGCGGGGGTGGGCAATGAGCAGTTCTTC
d_gene: -; abundance: -; v_gene: TRBV6-2/TRBV6-3; j_gene: TRBJ2-3; CDR3aa: CASSPTDELRYF; CDR3nt: TGTGCCAGCAGTCCCACAGATGAACTTCGGTATTTT
d_gene: -; abundance: -; v_gene: TRBV12-3/TRBV12-4; j_gene: TRBJ2-2; CDR3aa: CASILDSPTGELFF; CDR3nt: TGTGCCAGCATCCTGGACAGTCCCACCGGGGAGCTGTTTTTT
d_gene: TRBD2; abundance: -; v_gene: TRBV12-3/TRBV12-4; j_gene: TRBJ2-3; CDR3aa: CASSLARGGSADTQYF; CDR3nt: TGTGCCAGCAGTTTAGCGCGGGGGGGCTCCGCAGATACGCAGTATTTT
d_gene: TRBD1; abundance: -; v_gene: TRBV11-2; j_gene: TRBJ2-7; CDR3aa: CASSLQTGNYEQYF; CDR3nt: TGTGCCAGCAGCCTCCAGACAGGGAACTACGAGCAGTACTTC
d_gene: TRBD1; abundance: large; v_gene: TRBV19; j_gene: TRBJ1-2; CDR3aa: CASSIPRQGLYGYTF; CDR3nt: TGTGCCAGTAGTATTCCCCGACAGGGACTCTATGGCTACACCTTC
d_gene: -; abundance: -; v_gene: TRBV6-1; j_gene: TRBJ1-5; CDR3aa: CASTATVNWSNQPQHF; CDR3nt: TGTGCCAGCACTGCGACGGTAAACTGGAGCAATCAGCCCCAGCATTTT
d_gene: -; abundance: few; v_gene: TRBV2; j_gene: TRBJ1-1; CDR3aa: CASSETNTEAFF; CDR3nt: TGTGCCAGCAGTGAAACGAACACTGAAGCTTTCTTT
d_gene: -; abundance: medium-sized; v_gene: TRBV20-1; j_gene: TRBJ1-5; CDR3aa: CSATDSPYSNQPQHF; CDR3nt: TGCAGTGCTACCGACAGCCCTTATAGCAATCAGCCCCAGCATTTT
d_gene: -; abundance: -; v_gene: TRBV12-3/TRBV12-4; j_gene: TRBJ1-5; CDR3aa: CASTRGDAQPQHF; CDR3nt: TGTGCCAGCACCCGGGGGGACGCTCAGCCCCAGCATTTT
d_gene: -; abundance: -; v_gene: TRBV2; j_gene: TRBJ2-2; CDR3aa: CATCSGQQCRELFF; CDR3nt: TGTGCCACCTGTAGTGGACAGCAGTGTAGGGAGCTGTTTTTT
d_gene: TRBD1; abundance: few; v_gene: TRBV10-3; j_gene: TRBJ1-6; CDR3aa: CAISGQGDYNSPLHF; CDR3nt: TGTGCCATCAGTGGACAGGGTGACTATAATTCACCCCTCCACTTT
d_gene: -; abundance: -; v_gene: TRBV5-1; j_gene: TRBJ1-1; CDR3aa: CASSLDQDAEAFF; CDR3nt: TGCGCCAGCAGCTTGGACCAGGACGCTGAAGCTTTCTTT
d_gene: -; abundance: few; v_gene: TRBV10-1; j_gene: TRBJ1-1; CDR3aa: CASSSGNTEAFF; CDR3nt: TGCGCCAGCAGCTCGGGGAACACTGAAGCTTTCTTT
d_gene: -; abundance: large; v_gene: TRBV20-1; j_gene: TRBJ1-2; CDR3aa: CSAWSYGYTF; CDR3nt: TGCAGTGCTTGGAGCTATGGCTACACCTTC
d_gene: -; abundance: -; v_gene: TRBV30; j_gene: TRBJ1-2; CDR3aa: CAWSVRTKEGPRYGYTF; CDR3nt: TGTGCCTGGAGTGTACGAACTAAAGAGGGGCCTAGGTATGGCTACACCTTC